This TCR beta chain is from a study of beta chain features in type 1 diabetes. Overall study results and limits: The VDJ junctions of type 1 diabetes patients carried fewer insertions and more deletions. Cells expressing TCR highly could be over-represented by cDNA sequencing.

The table lists this clone with a few counts. The antigen is unknown. The CDR3 sequence is 12 residues long. Trimming removed 6 bases at V and 1 base at J, with 7 bases between. From germline, CDR1 is SEHNR and CDR2 FQNEAQ (reference sequence). Isolated RNA was reverse transcribed in full, so expressed TCRB transcripts were sequenced. Mean read depth for naive, central memory and regulatory T cell samples was several million reads. Using immunoSEQ multiplex PCR, the repertoire was profiled, and TCRdb retains in-frame clones only, with some absent. The data show more than 300,000 clones, approximately 16% seen once.

The sequenced sample was naive CD4+ T cells from blood. This sequence joins TRBV7-9 and TRBJ2-7; no definite D call. This clonotype was sampled from a woman aged 18 to 35 in good health. The CDR3 loop reads CASSPPSYEQYF. The DNA of the CDR3 is TGTGCCAGCAGTCCTCCTTCCTACGAGCAGTACTTC.